This passage covers 18 T cell receptor beta chains from one sample sequenced in a study of T cells in Graves' hyperthyroidism and ophthalmopathy. TCR beta CDR3 sequences were amplified from RNA transcripts. The primer set for the first-round RT-PCR of the TCR CDR3 was HTBI. One entry per CDR3 protein results from TCRdb running MiXCR on the multiplex PCR reads. The sample yields some 550,000 distinct CDR3 sequences, roughly 20% seen once. Source material: blood. The receptors shown here come from a man aged 18-30 years with Graves' hyperthyroidism.

The J gene is TRBJ2-7, the V gene TRBV24-1, with TRBD2 identical over 8 bases. The germline V gene has CDR1 KGHDR and CDR2 SFDVKD. Trimming at V came to 3 bases and at J to 5 bases, leaving 2 bases not matched to a gene. The CDR3 has 13 amino acids. The CDR3 loop reads CATSDGTRDEQYF. The CDR3 DNA follows: TGTGCCACCAGTGATGGGACTAGAGACGAGCAGTACTTC.

This clonotype was detected only a few times. The genes are TRBV12-3 or TRBV12-4 and TRBJ1-6; 8 positions agree with TRBD1. The trim removed 5 bases at V and 6 bases at J, leaving 6 bases unmatched. This CDR3 has 15 residues. The CDR3 DNA is TGTGCCAGCAGTAGGGACAGGTCTGGTAATTCACCCCTCCACTTT. It translates to CASSRDRSGNSPLHF.

The sample holds many counts of this clonotype. This sequence joins TRBV20-1 and TRBJ2-7, with 8 positions matching TRBD1. This CDR3 is built from 13 residues. Germline CDR1 reads DFQATT; CDR2 reads SNEGSKA (reference sequence). Trimming took 5 bases from V and 2 from J; bases not matched to a gene: 5. CDR3 sequence reads: CSAQTTGAYEQYF. The CDR3 DNA sequence: TGCAGTGCTCAGACGACAGGGGCCTACGAGCAGTACTTC.

This clonotype was seen many times. V gene TRBV12-3 or TRBV12-4 combines with J gene TRBJ2-7; 8 bases are shared with TRBD2. There are 14 residues in the CDR3. Losses at the gene ends were 8 bases for V and 4 bases for J; bases not matched to a gene: 10. The CDR3 spells CASQPGGLMYEQYF. For the CDR3, the DNA is TGTGCCAGCCAACCGGGGGGGCTTATGTACGAGCAGTACTTC.

The CDR3 DNA is TGCGCCAGCAGCCAATTCGGAGGGAGGAGCAATCAGCCCCAGCATTTT. The encoded protein is CASSQFGGRSNQPQHF. The genes are TRBV4-1 and TRBJ1-5; D is ambiguous. Trimming pared 2 bases from V and 1 base from J, leaving 12 bases between. The CDR3 runs to 16 residues. CDR1 MGHRA and CDR2 YSYEKL come from the germline V gene.

This clonotype was recorded many times. This chain links TRBV5-1 with TRBJ1-5; tentative D call: TRBD1 (5 bases). The CDR3 totals 14 residues. Trimming took 2 bases from V and 11 from J, leaving 17 bases between them. Per germline, CDR1 SGHRS and CDR2 YFSETQ. The CDR3 DNA reads as TGCGCCAGCAGCTTTCGACAGACAGCGCAAACCCAGCATTTT. It encodes CASSFRQTAQTQHF.

This clonotype was picked up a small number of times. CDR3 DNA: TGTGCCAGCAGTACCGGGACAGGTGCGGAAGCTTTCTTT. Protein sequence: CASSTGTGAEAFF. This chain joins TRBV12-3 or TRBV12-4 and TRBJ1-1; 8 positions agree with TRBD1. The CDR3 loop spans 13 amino acids. Germline trimming cut 5 bases from V and 8 bases from J; bases unmatched to any gene: 7.

This clonotype appeared a few times. This sequence joins TRBV2 and TRBJ2-5; 7 bases are a match to TRBD1. This CDR3 contains 15 residues. From germline, CDR1 is SNHLY and CDR2 FYNNEI. Trimming cost V 10 bases and J 5 bases; bases outside gene matches: 16. The CDR3 sequence is CATRPQTGKEETQYF. CDR3 sequence (DNA): TGTGCCACTCGCCCCCAGACAGGGAAGGAGGAGACCCAGTACTTC.

The V call is TRBV5-1, the J call TRBJ1-2; D is unclear. CDR1 is SGHRS and CDR2 is YFSETQ in the germline V gene. CDR3 length: 15 residues. With 1 base removed from V and 4 bases from J, the gap between germline ends came to 14 bases. In DNA, the CDR3 is TGCGCCAGCAGCTTGTACGCCTCCTCTGGCTATGGCTACACCTTC. Protein sequence: CASSLYASSGYGYTF.

This clonotype came up many times. The gene calls are TRBV6-5 and TRBJ1-2; D may be TRBD1 (5 bases). The CDR3 is 16 amino acids. Per germline, CDR1 MNHEY and CDR2 SVGAGI. The V gene lost 4 bases and the J gene lost 4 bases, with 19 bases spanning the gap. The CDR3 nucleotides read TGTGCCAGCAGTTCCAACCGGGGCCGGTACAGCTATGGCTACACCTTC. Translated, it gives CASSSNRGRYSYGYTF.

The chain carries TRBV30 and TRBJ1-5; no firm D call. The germline gives CDR1 GTSNPN, CDR2 SVGIG (reference sequence). CDR3 size: 12 residues. V shed 4 bases and J shed 5 bases, with 9 bases lying between them. CDR3: CAWNYNHQPQHF. The DNA of the CDR3 is TGTGCCTGGAACTATAACCATCAGCCCCAGCATTTT.

The chain has TRBV12-3 or TRBV12-4 and TRBJ2-2; 7 bases align to TRBD2. The CDR3 is 13 amino acids. V lost 8 bases and J lost 4; bases outside the gene matches: 4. CDR3 bases: TGTGCCAGCTCCGGGGGGATCACCGGGGAGCTGTTTTTT. Protein: CASSGGITGELFF.

This clonotype was observed at least ten times. The V call is TRBV5-5, the J call TRBJ2-7, with 9 bases lining up with TRBD1. This CDR3 comprises 14 residues. The germline CDR1 and CDR2 sequences are SGHKS and YYEKEE (reference sequence). The V segment lost 4 bases and the J segment 6 bases; nucleotides outside the gene matches: 8. CDR3 sequence (DNA): TGTGCCAGCAGCGTTCCGGGACAGGGAGTCGAGCAGTACTTC. The encoded protein is CASSVPGQGVEQYF.

This clonotype has a handful of counts. The V gene is TRBV11-3, the J gene TRBJ2-5, with D unresolved. Germline V gene sequence: CDR1 SGHNT, CDR2 YENEEA. Trimming shortened V by 2 bases and J by 7 bases, and 14 bases separated the two germline ends. The CDR3 spans 14 residues. CDR3 sequence (DNA): TGTGCCAGCAGCTTACGGGCCTTAAGTGGGACCCAGTACTTC. This codes for CASSLRALSGTQYF. Variable domain in full (rest from reference TRBV11-3 and TRBJ2-5): EAGVVQSPRYKIIEKKQPVAFWCNPISGHNTLYWYLQNLGQGPELLIRYENEEAVDDSQLPKDRFSAERLKGVDSTLKIQPAELGDSAVYLCASSLRALSGTQYFGPGTRLLVL.

The sample holds many counts of this clonotype. The chain recombines TRBV13 with TRBJ2-7; 7 bases match TRBD2. V was pared by 9 bases and J by 5 bases, with 7 bases of the junction left unmatched. The length of the CDR3 is 12 residues. Germline CDR1 and CDR2: PRHDT and FYEKMQ (reference sequence). CDR3 nucleotide sequence: TGTGCCAGTACTGGGGGGGGAAACGAGCAGTACTTC. The encoded protein is CASTGGGNEQYF.

The rearrangement links TRBV7-6 to TRBJ2-5; the D gene is possibly TRBD1 (6 bases). Trimming took off 2 bases at V and 5 bases at J, with 18 bases between the two ends. The CDR3 runs 16 residues. Germline V gene data show CDR1 as SGHVS and CDR2 as FNYEAQ. CDR3 in amino acids: CASSLFGQRRGETQYF. The CDR3 region has the DNA TGTGCCAGCAGCTTATTTGGACAGCGCCGGGGTGAGACCCAGTACTTC. Full variable domain (remainder filled in from reference TRBV7-6 and TRBJ2-5): GAGVSQSPRYKVTKRGQDVALRCDPISGHVSLYWYRQALGQGPEFLTYFNYEAQQDKSGLPNDRFSAERPEGSISTLTIQRTEQRDSAMYRCASSLFGQRRGETQYFGPGTRLLVL.

At least ten counts were recorded for this clonotype. V is TRBV7-8 and J is TRBJ1-5, with D perhaps TRBD1 (5 bases). This CDR3 comprises 16 residues. Germline lookup yields CDR1 SGHVS and CDR2 FQNEAQ. V lost 0 bases to trimming and J lost 1 base, with 10 bases between them. The DNA of the CDR3 is TGTGCCAGCAGCTTAGCGCGGGGCTTGAGCAATCAGCCCCAGCATTTT. It yields the protein CASSLARGLSNQPQHF.

This clonotype was seen repeatedly, ten times or more. The chain employs TRBV5-5 and TRBJ1-1, with D uncertain. The length of the CDR3 is 12 residues. V was pared by 4 bases and J by 7 bases, with 11 bases between. Germline values: CDR1 SGHKS, CDR2 YYEKEE (reference sequence). The CDR3 here is CASSQGLFEAFF. In nucleotides, the CDR3 is TGTGCCAGCAGCCAAGGACTGTTTGAAGCTTTCTTT.